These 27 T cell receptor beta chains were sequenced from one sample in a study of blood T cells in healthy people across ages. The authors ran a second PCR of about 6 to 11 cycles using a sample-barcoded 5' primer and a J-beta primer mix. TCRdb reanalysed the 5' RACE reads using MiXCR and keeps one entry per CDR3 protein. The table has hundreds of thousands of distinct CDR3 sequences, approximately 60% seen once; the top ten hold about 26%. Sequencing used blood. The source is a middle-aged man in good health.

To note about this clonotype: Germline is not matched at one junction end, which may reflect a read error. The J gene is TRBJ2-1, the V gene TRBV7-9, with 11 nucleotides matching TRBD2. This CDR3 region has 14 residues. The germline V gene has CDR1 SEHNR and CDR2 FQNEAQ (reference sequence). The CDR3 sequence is CASNLAGGQGEQFF. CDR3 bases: TGTGCCAGCAACTTAGCGGGAGGGCAGGGTGAGCAGTTCTTC.

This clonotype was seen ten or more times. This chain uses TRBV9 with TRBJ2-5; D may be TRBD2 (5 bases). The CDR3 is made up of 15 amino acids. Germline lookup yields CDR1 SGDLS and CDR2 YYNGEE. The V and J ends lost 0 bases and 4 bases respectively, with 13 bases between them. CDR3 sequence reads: CASSVDRVGGETQYF. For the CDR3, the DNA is TGTGCCAGCAGCGTAGATCGTGTTGGAGGAGAGACCCAGTACTTC.

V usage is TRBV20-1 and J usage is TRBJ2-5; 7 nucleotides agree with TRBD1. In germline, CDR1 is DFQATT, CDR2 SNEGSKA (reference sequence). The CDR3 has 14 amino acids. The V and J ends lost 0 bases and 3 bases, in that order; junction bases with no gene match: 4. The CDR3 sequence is CSARDWTGKETQYF. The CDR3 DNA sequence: TGCAGTGCTAGAGATTGGACAGGAAAAGAGACCCAGTACTTC.

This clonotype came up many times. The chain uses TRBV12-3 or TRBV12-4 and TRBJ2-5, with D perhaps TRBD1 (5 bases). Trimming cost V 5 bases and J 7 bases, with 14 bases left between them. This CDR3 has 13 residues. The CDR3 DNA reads TGTGCCAGCAGTCCCCGACAGTCGGGGACCCAGTACTTC. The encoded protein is CASSPRQSGTQYF.

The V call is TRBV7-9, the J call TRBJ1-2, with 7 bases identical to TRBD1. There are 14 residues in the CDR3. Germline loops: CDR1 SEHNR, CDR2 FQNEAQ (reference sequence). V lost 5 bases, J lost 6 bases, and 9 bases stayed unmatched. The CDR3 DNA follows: TGTGCCAGCAGCATATCGGACAGGTCCCATGGCTACACCTTC. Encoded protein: CASSISDRSHGYTF.

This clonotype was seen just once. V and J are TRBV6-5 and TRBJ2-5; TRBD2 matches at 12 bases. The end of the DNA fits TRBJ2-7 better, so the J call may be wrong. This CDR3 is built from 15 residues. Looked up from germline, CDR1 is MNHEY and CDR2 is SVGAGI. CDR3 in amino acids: CASRSSTSGSYEQYF. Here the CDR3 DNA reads TGTGCCAGCAGGTCATCGACTAGCGGGAGCTACGAGCAGTACTTC.

As DNA, the CDR3 is TGTGCCAGCAGCTTAGAGACGGGCGCCTACGGGACCCCCCGGTATTTT. Translated: CASSLETGAYGTPRYF. The chain recombines TRBV7-2 with TRBJ2-3, with D perhaps given as TRBD1 or TRBD2 (5 bases each). The CDR3 runs to 16 residues. CDR1 and CDR2 from the germline V gene are SGHTA and FQGNSA. Deletions cut 1 base from V and 14 bases from J, with 25 bases between.

In nucleotides, the CDR3 is TGTGCCAGCAGCGAGGGAAATGGGGCCTACGAGCAGTACTTC. Translating gives CASSEGNGAYEQYF. The V gene is TRBV13, the J gene TRBJ2-7; weak D call: TRBD2 (5 bases). Trimming shortened V by 5 bases and J by 2 bases, and 13 bases separated the two germline ends. The CDR3 has 14 residues. From germline, CDR1 is PRHDT and CDR2 FYEKMQ (reference sequence).

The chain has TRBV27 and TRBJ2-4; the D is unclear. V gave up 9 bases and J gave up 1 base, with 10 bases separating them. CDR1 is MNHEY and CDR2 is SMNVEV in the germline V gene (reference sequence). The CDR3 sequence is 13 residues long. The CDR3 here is CASCDLAKNIQYF. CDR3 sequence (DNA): TGTGCCAGTTGCGATCTTGCCAAAAACATTCAGTACTTC.

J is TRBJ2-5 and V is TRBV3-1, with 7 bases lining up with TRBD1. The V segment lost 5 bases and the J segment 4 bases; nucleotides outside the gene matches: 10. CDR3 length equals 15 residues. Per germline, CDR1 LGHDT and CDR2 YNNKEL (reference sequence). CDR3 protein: CASSYETGVGETQYF. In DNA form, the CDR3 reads TGTGCCAGCAGCTATGAAACAGGGGTAGGAGAGACCCAGTACTTC.

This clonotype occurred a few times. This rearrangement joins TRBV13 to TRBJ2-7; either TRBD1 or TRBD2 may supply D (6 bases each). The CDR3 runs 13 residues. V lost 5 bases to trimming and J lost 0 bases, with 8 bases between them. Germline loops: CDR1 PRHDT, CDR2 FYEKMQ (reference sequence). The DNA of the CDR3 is TGTGCCAGCAGCCGGGGGCCCTCCTACGAGCAGTACTTC. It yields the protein CASSRGPSYEQYF.

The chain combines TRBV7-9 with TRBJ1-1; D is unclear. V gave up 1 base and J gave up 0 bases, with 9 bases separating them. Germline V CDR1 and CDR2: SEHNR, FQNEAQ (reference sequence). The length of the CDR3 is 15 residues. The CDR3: CASSLEVSMNTEAFF. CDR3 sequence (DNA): TGTGCCAGCAGCTTAGAAGTATCGATGAACACTGAAGCTTTCTTT.

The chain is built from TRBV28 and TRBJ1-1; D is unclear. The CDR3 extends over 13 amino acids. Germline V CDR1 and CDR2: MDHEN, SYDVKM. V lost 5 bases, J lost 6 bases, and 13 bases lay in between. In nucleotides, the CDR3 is TGTGCCAGCAGTGAAACAGTACAACCTGAAGCTTTCTTT. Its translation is CASSETVQPEAFF.

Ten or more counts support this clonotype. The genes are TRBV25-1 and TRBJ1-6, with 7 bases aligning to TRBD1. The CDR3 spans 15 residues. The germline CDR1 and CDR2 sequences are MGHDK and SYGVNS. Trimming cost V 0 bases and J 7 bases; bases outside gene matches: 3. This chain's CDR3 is CASSEYDRANSPLHF. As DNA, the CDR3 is TGTGCCAGCAGTGAATATGACAGGGCCAATTCACCCCTCCACTTT.

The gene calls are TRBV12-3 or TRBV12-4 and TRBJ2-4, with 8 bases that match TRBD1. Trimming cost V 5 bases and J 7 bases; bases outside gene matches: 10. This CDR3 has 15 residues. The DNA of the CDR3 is TGTGCCAGCAGTGACGCTGGACAGGGTGCGAACATTCAGTACTTC. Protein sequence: CASSDAGQGANIQYF.

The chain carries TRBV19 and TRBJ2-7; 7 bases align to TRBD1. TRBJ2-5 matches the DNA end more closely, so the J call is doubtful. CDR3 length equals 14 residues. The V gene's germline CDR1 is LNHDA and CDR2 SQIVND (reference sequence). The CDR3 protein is CASSIAGQTETQYF. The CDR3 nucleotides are TGTGCCAGTAGTATAGCGGGACAGACTGAGACCCAGTACTTC.

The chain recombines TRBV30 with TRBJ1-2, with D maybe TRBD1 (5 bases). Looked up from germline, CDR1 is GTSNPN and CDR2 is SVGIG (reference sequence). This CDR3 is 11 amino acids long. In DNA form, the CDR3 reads TGTGCGGGGGGGTCCTTCTATGGCTACACCTTC. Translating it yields CAGGSFYGYTF.

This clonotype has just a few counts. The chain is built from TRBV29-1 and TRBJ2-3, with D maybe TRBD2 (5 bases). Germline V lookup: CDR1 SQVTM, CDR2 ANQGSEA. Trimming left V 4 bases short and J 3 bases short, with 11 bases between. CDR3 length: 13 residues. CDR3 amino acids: CSVGLPGTDTQYF. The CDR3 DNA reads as TGCAGCGTTGGACTACCTGGGACAGATACGCAGTATTTT.

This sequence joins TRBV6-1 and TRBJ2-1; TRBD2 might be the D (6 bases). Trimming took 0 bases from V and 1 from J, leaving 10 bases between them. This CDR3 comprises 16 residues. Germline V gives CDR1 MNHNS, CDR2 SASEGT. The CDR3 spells CASSEARGFSYNEQFF. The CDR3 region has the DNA TGTGCCAGCAGTGAAGCGCGGGGCTTTTCCTACAATGAGCAGTTCTTC.

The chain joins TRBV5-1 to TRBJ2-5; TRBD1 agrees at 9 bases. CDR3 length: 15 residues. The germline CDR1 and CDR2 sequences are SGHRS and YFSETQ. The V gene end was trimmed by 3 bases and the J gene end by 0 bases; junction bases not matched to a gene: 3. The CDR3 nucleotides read TGCGCCAGCAGCTGGGACAGGGTTTACCAAGAGACCCAGTACTTC. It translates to CASSWDRVYQETQYF.

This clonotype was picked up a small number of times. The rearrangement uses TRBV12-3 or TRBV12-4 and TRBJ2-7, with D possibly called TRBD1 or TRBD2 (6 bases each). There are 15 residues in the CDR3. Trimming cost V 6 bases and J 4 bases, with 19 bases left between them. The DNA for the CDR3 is TGTGCCAGCAGCCCCGCCTGGGGGGCTGGGTACGAGCAGTACTTC. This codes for CASSPAWGAGYEQYF.

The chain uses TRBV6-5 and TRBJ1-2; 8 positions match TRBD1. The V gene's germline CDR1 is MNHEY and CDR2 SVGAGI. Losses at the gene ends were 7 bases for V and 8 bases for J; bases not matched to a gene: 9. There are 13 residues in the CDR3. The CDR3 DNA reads TGTGCCAGCACCACCGGGACAGGTGGGGGCTACACCTTC. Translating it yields CASTTGTGGGYTF.

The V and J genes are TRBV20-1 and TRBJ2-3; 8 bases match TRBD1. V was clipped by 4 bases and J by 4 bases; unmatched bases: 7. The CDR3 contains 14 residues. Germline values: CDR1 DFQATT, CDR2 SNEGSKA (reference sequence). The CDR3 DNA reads TGCAGTGCTACGAACAGGGGGTCCGCAGATACGCAGTATTTT. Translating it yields CSATNRGSADTQYF.

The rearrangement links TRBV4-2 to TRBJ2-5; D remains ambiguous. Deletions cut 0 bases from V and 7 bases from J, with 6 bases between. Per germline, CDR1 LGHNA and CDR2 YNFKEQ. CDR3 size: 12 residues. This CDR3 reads CASSQDAWTQYF. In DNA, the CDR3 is TGTGCCAGCAGCCAAGATGCCTGGACCCAGTACTTC.

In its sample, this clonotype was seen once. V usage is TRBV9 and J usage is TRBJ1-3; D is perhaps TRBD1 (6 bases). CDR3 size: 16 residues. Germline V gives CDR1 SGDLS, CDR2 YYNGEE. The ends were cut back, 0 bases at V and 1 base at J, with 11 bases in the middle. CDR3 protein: CASSVDGGPSGNTIYF. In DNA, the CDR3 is TGTGCCAGCAGCGTAGACGGGGGCCCTTCTGGAAACACCATATATTTT.

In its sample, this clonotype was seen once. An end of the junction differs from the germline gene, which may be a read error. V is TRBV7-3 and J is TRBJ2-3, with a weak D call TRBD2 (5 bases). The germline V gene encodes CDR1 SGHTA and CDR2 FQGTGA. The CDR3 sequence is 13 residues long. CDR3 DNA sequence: TGTGCCGGCAGCTTAACAACGGGAAATACGCAGTATTTT. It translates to CAGSLTTGNTQYF.

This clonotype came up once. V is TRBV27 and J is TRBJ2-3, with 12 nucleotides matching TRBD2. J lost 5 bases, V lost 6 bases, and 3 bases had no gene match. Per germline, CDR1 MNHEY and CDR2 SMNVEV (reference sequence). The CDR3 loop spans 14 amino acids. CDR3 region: CASRTSGGEDTQYF. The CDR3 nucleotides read TGTGCCAGCAGGACTAGCGGGGGAGAAGATACGCAGTATTTT.